Presented here are 11 T cell receptor beta chains from one specimen sequenced in a study of shared clonotypes between healthy human individuals. Naive CD8 cells lacked CD45RO, underwent positive selection for CCR7 and left out terminally differentiated effector memory CD45RA+ cells. Here immunoSEQ multiplex PCR was the method, and the copy in TCRdb shows in-frame clones only, minus some. The sample carries around 640,000 clones, roughly 96% recorded once. The sample was naive CD8+ T cells sorted from blood. All receptors come from a woman in her twenties or thirties in good health.

This clone was recorded only once. The genes are TRBV5-4 and TRBJ1-1; possibly TRBD1 for D (5 bases). The CDR3 length is 11 residues. The germline gives CDR1 SGHNT, CDR2 YYREEE (reference sequence). V lost 4 bases and J lost 11, with 12 bases in between. DNA for the CDR3: TGTGCCAGCAGCCAGACAGATGTGGCTTTCTTT. It codes for CASSQTDVAFF.

The chain couples TRBV4-2 to TRBJ1-5; D gene uncertain. The CDR3 has 17 residues. Germline V gene data show CDR1 as LGHNA and CDR2 as YNFKEQ. Trimming pared 3 bases from V and 0 bases from J, leaving 15 bases between. The CDR3 reads CASSQMTATASNQPQHF. The CDR3, as DNA: TGTGCCAGCAGCCAGATGACGGCAACGGCTAGCAATCAGCCCCAGCATTTT.

V is TRBV5-6 and J is TRBJ1-1, with D perhaps matching TRBD1 (6 bases). CDR1 and CDR2 from the germline V gene are SGHDT and YYEEEE. Trimming shortened V by 3 bases and J by 10 bases, and 19 bases separated the two germline ends. The CDR3 loop spans 14 amino acids. The CDR3 bases are TGTGCCAGCAGCTCGACAGGTGAATATAAGGCAGCTTTCTTT. This translates into CASSSTGEYKAAFF.

This chain connects TRBV9 to TRBJ2-7; 8 positions match TRBD2. The CDR3 contains 16 residues. The V segment lost 0 bases and the J segment 0 bases; nucleotides outside the gene matches: 5. The germline V gene encodes CDR1 SGDLS and CDR2 YYNGEE. This CDR3 is CASSVGGSGNSYEQYF. The CDR3 region has the DNA TGTGCCAGCAGCGTAGGTGGTAGCGGGAACTCCTACGAGCAGTACTTC.

V is TRBV28 and J is TRBJ2-7, with TRBD1 identical over 7 bases. The CDR3 is 14 amino acids. V shed 5 bases, J shed 2 bases, and the junction held 6 bases outside the gene matches. The germline CDR1 and CDR2 sequences are MDHEN and SYDVKM. The CDR3: CASSPTGDPYEQYF. The CDR3 DNA reads TGTGCCAGCAGTCCTACAGGGGACCCCTACGAGCAGTACTTC.

The chain is built from TRBV29-1 and TRBJ2-2; TRBD2 might be the D (6 bases). CDR3 size: 13 residues. Trimming cost V 6 bases and J 7 bases, with 15 bases left between them. Germline lookup yields CDR1 SQVTM and CDR2 ANQGSEA. The DNA of the CDR3 is TGCAGCGTAATCCGGGAGTTTGGCGGGGAGCTGTTTTTT. Translating gives CSVIREFGGELFF.

The rearrangement links TRBV5-1 to TRBJ1-1, with D unclear. With 3 bases removed from V and 4 bases from J, the gap between germline ends came to 10 bases. CDR1 SGHRS and CDR2 YFSETQ come from the germline V gene. This CDR3 is 13 amino acids long. The DNA for the CDR3 is TGCGCCAGCAGCTGGGATAGTCTCACTGAAGCTTTCTTT. Translating it yields CASSWDSLTEAFF.

The CDR3: CASSPYSGNTIYF. Here the CDR3 DNA reads TGTGCCAGCAGTCCCTACTCTGGAAACACCATATATTTT. The J gene is TRBJ1-3, the V gene TRBV6-5; unclear D gene. The CDR3 loop spans 13 amino acids. Trimming stripped 5 bases from V and 0 bases from J, with 5 bases between. Germline V CDR1 and CDR2: MNHEY, SVGAGI.

The genes are TRBV28 and TRBJ2-3; D ambiguous. The CDR3 loop spans 16 amino acids. The V end was cut by 1 base, the J end by 0 bases, with 11 bases between. Germline V gene sequence: CDR1 MDHEN, CDR2 SYDVKM. In DNA, the CDR3 is TGTGCCAGCAGTTTATTATTAACCTCTAGCACAGATACGCAGTATTTT. Its translation is CASSLLLTSSTDTQYF.

This chain joins TRBV5-1 and TRBJ2-7, with 11 bases matching TRBD2. Germline V gives CDR1 SGHRS, CDR2 YFSETQ. The CDR3 has 14 amino acids. The V segment lost 4 bases and the J segment 2 bases; nucleotides outside the gene matches: 2. CDR3 loop: CASSPGLAAYEQYF. The CDR3 bases are TGCGCCAGCAGCCCGGGACTAGCGGCCTACGAGCAGTACTTC. The complete variable domain, with remaining parts taken from reference TRBV5-1 and TRBJ2-7, reads KAGVTQTPRYLIKTRGQQVTLSCSPISGHRSVSWYQQTPGQGLQFLFEYFSETQRNKGNFPGRFSGRQFSNSRSEMNVSTLELGDSALYLCASSPGLAAYEQYFGPGTRLTVT.

In the case of this clone: One end of the junction does not line up with germline, which may come from a read error. The chain employs TRBV18 and TRBJ2-2; D perhaps matches TRBD2 (7 bases). Germline CDR1 reads KGHSH; CDR2 reads LQKENI. This CDR3 is 15 amino acids long. The CDR3 spells CVSSPMDSGAGELFF. DNA for the CDR3: TGTGTCAGCTCACCCATGGACAGCGGGGCCGGGGAGCTGTTTTTT. Full variable domain (rest looked up from reference TRBV18 and TRBJ2-2): NAGVMQNPRHLVRRRGQEARLRCSPMKGHSHVYWYRQLPEEGLKFMVYLQKENIIDESGMPKERFSAEFPKEGPSILRIQQVVRGDSAAYFCVSSPMDSGAGELFFGEGSRLTVL.